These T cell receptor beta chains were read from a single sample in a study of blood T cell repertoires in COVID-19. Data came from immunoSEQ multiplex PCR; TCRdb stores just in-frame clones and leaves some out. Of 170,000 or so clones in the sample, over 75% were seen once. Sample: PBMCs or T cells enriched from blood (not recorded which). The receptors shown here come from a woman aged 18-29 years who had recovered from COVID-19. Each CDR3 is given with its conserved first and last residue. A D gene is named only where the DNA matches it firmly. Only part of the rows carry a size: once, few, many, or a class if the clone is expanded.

cdr3_nt: TGTGCCAGCAGACCTGACAGGGGTATCGAGGATGAGCAGTTCTTC
cdr3_aa: CASRPDRGIEDEQFF
j_call: TRBJ2-1
d_call: TRBD1
cdr3_length: 15
v_call: TRBV28
clone_size: -

cdr3_nt: TGTGCCAGCAGTTTTAGTTCGGGTCGGGGGGCCTACGAGCAGTACTTC
cdr3_aa: CASSFSSGRGAYEQYF
j_call: TRBJ2-7
d_call: TRBD2
cdr3_length: 16
v_call: TRBV27
clone_size: -

cdr3_nt: TGTGCCAGCAGTCGAGGGGGACAGGACCAAGAGACCCAGTACTTC
cdr3_aa: CASSRGGQDQETQYF
j_call: TRBJ2-5
d_call: TRBD1
cdr3_length: 15
v_call: TRBV28
clone_size: -

cdr3_nt: TGCGCCAGCAGCCCCGGGACTAGGGAGGCCGAGCAGTACTTC
cdr3_aa: CASSPGTREAEQYF
j_call: TRBJ2-7
d_call: TRBD2
cdr3_length: 14
v_call: TRBV4-1
clone_size: few

cdr3_nt: TGTGCCAGCAGTCCCGGACAGGCCTATAATTCACCCCTCCACTTT
cdr3_aa: CASSPGQAYNSPLHF
j_call: TRBJ1-6
d_call: TRBD1
cdr3_length: 15
v_call: TRBV6-6
clone_size: -

cdr3_nt: TGTGCCAGCAACCCAAGCCCTAATAGCGGCTCCTACAATGAGCAGTTCTTC
cdr3_aa: CASNPSPNSGSYNEQFF
j_call: TRBJ2-1
d_call: -
cdr3_length: 17
v_call: TRBV9
clone_size: -

cdr3_nt: TGTGCCAGCATTAGCGCAGATACGCAGTATTTT
cdr3_aa: CASISADTQYF
j_call: TRBJ2-3
d_call: -
cdr3_length: 11
v_call: TRBV27
clone_size: -

cdr3_nt: TGTGCCAGCAGCTCCACTCCCTTACTAGCCGGGAGGTATACGCAGTATTTT
cdr3_aa: CASSSTPLLAGRYTQYF
j_call: TRBJ2-3
d_call: TRBD2
cdr3_length: 17
v_call: TRBV7-9
clone_size: -

cdr3_nt: TGTGCCAGCAGTCGGGACTATCGTATGGGCGGCCGTAGCTCCTACGAGCAGTACTTC
cdr3_aa: CASSRDYRMGGRSSYEQYF
j_call: TRBJ2-7
d_call: TRBD2
cdr3_length: 19
v_call: TRBV5-6
clone_size: -

cdr3_nt: TGTGCCAGTACTGAGGGGGCGCGAAACAATAATTCACCCCTCCACTTT
cdr3_aa: CASTEGARNNNSPLHF
j_call: TRBJ1-6
d_call: TRBD1
cdr3_length: 16
v_call: TRBV19
clone_size: -

cdr3_nt: TGCGCCAGCAGCGTCAGGGTCCCTCCTTTTCGAGATGGGAATTCACCCCTCCACTTT
cdr3_aa: CASSVRVPPFRDGNSPLHF
j_call: TRBJ1-6
d_call: -
cdr3_length: 19
v_call: TRBV5-1
clone_size: -

cdr3_nt: TGTGCCAGCAACGACAGGTTTATGAACACTGAAGCTTTCTTT
cdr3_aa: CASNDRFMNTEAFF
j_call: TRBJ1-1
d_call: -
cdr3_length: 14
v_call: TRBV28
clone_size: -

cdr3_nt: TGTGCCAGCTCATCTCGGGGGGACACAACAGATACGCAGTATTTT
cdr3_aa: CASSSRGDTTDTQYF
j_call: TRBJ2-3
d_call: -
cdr3_length: 15
v_call: TRBV18
clone_size: -

cdr3_nt: TGTGCCAGCAGGCACAGGGACACTGGGGATAATGAAAAACTGTTTTTT
cdr3_aa: CASRHRDTGDNEKLFF
j_call: TRBJ1-4
d_call: -
cdr3_length: 16
v_call: TRBV5-6
clone_size: -

cdr3_nt: TGTGCCAGCAGCCCCGTTGGGAGGGCCTACGAGCAGTACTTC
cdr3_aa: CASSPVGRAYEQYF
j_call: TRBJ2-7
d_call: TRBD2
cdr3_length: 14
v_call: TRBV5-4
clone_size: -

cdr3_nt: TGTGCCAGCTCACCGCGACAGTTGAACACTGAAGCTTTCTTT
cdr3_aa: CASSPRQLNTEAFF
j_call: TRBJ1-1
d_call: -
cdr3_length: 14
v_call: TRBV18
clone_size: -

cdr3_nt: TGTGCCAGCAGCAAGCAGGGTGTCTACGAGCAGTACTTC
cdr3_aa: CASSKQGVYEQYF
j_call: TRBJ2-7
d_call: -
cdr3_length: 13
v_call: TRBV21-1
clone_size: few

cdr3_nt: TGTGCCAGCAGCCAAGAACAGGGGGCTGGGGGCTACACCTTC
cdr3_aa: CASSQEQGAGGYTF
j_call: TRBJ1-2
d_call: TRBD1
cdr3_length: 14
v_call: TRBV3-1/TRBV3-2
clone_size: -

cdr3_nt: TGTGCCACCAGCAGGACTAGCGCGATTTTATACAATGAGCAGTTCTTC
cdr3_aa: CATSRTSAILYNEQFF
j_call: TRBJ2-1
d_call: TRBD2
cdr3_length: 16
v_call: TRBV15
clone_size: once

cdr3_nt: TGTGCCAGCAGTTTCCAGGTCGGAAACGACAATGAGCAGTTCTTC
cdr3_aa: CASSFQVGNDNEQFF
j_call: TRBJ2-1
d_call: -
cdr3_length: 15
v_call: TRBV28
clone_size: -

cdr3_nt: TGTGCCAGCAGTGGGTCCCCTAGCGGGGATTACAATGAGCAGTTCTTC
cdr3_aa: CASSGSPSGDYNEQFF
j_call: TRBJ2-1
d_call: TRBD2
cdr3_length: 16
v_call: TRBV6-4
clone_size: -

cdr3_nt: TGTGCCAGCTCACCACGTCAATCGACCACCGGGGGGACCCAGTACTTC
cdr3_aa: CASSPRQSTTGGTQYF
j_call: TRBJ2-5
d_call: -
cdr3_length: 16
v_call: TRBV18
clone_size: -

cdr3_nt: TGTGCCAGCAGACCCCAGGGGCCAGAGACCCAGTACTTC
cdr3_aa: CASRPQGPETQYF
j_call: TRBJ2-5
d_call: -
cdr3_length: 13
v_call: TRBV6-5
clone_size: -

cdr3_nt: TGCGCCAGCAGCCCGACGGGACTAGCGGGTTCTAGCTCCTACAATGAGCAGTTCTTC
cdr3_aa: CASSPTGLAGSSSYNEQFF
j_call: TRBJ2-1
d_call: TRBD2
cdr3_length: 19
v_call: TRBV5-1
clone_size: -

cdr3_nt: TGTGCCAGCTCACCCCCGGGACTAGCAGGATCGGGGGAGCTGTTTTTT
cdr3_aa: CASSPPGLAGSGELFF
j_call: TRBJ2-2
d_call: TRBD2
cdr3_length: 16
v_call: TRBV18
clone_size: -

cdr3_nt: TGCGCCAGCAGCTCCAAGACTAGTGCGAACACCGGGGAGCTGTTTTTT
cdr3_aa: CASSSKTSANTGELFF
j_call: TRBJ2-2
d_call: -
cdr3_length: 16
v_call: TRBV5-1
clone_size: -

cdr3_nt: TGTGCCAGCAGTTTAAAGGGACAGCCCATTTCGGCCCAGCATTTT
cdr3_aa: CASSLKGQPISAQHF
j_call: TRBJ1-5
d_call: TRBD1
cdr3_length: 15
v_call: TRBV27
clone_size: -

cdr3_nt: TGTGCCTGGAGTGTACAGGGCTGGAATCAGCCCCAGCATTTT
cdr3_aa: CAWSVQGWNQPQHF
j_call: TRBJ1-5
d_call: -
cdr3_length: 14
v_call: TRBV30
clone_size: few

cdr3_nt: TGTGCCATCAGTGAGGGACTAGCGGAGAGCACAGATACGCAGTATTTT
cdr3_aa: CAISEGLAESTDTQYF
j_call: TRBJ2-3
d_call: TRBD2
cdr3_length: 16
v_call: TRBV10-3
clone_size: -

cdr3_nt: TGCGCCAGCAGCTCCTCGGGCTACGAGCAGTACTTC
cdr3_aa: CASSSSGYEQYF
j_call: TRBJ2-7
d_call: -
cdr3_length: 12
v_call: TRBV5-1
clone_size: once

cdr3_nt: TGTGCCAGCAGTCGCACAGGGCTATCTGGAAACACCATATATTTT
cdr3_aa: CASSRTGLSGNTIYF
j_call: TRBJ1-3
d_call: -
cdr3_length: 15
v_call: TRBV27
clone_size: -

cdr3_nt: TGTGCCAGCAGCGACACCGATTTCTCTGGAAACACCATATATTTT
cdr3_aa: CASSDTDFSGNTIYF
j_call: TRBJ1-3
d_call: -
cdr3_length: 15
v_call: TRBV28
clone_size: -

cdr3_nt: TGTGCCTGGAGTACCCGAGGCGGGAGGATCTACGAGCAGTACTTC
cdr3_aa: CAWSTRGGRIYEQYF
j_call: TRBJ2-7
d_call: TRBD2
cdr3_length: 15
v_call: TRBV30
clone_size: -

cdr3_nt: TGCGCCAGCAGCCAAGCCCAGGGGCATGGCTACACCTTC
cdr3_aa: CASSQAQGHGYTF
j_call: TRBJ1-2
d_call: -
cdr3_length: 13
v_call: TRBV4-3
clone_size: once

cdr3_nt: TGTGCCAGCAGCCAAGATATCGGGTACACCGGGGAGCTGTTTTTT
cdr3_aa: CASSQDIGYTGELFF
j_call: TRBJ2-2
d_call: -
cdr3_length: 15
v_call: TRBV4-2
clone_size: few

cdr3_nt: TGTGCCAGCAGCTTAGACGTGGGACAGGCAAATTCACCCCTCCACTTT
cdr3_aa: CASSLDVGQANSPLHF
j_call: TRBJ1-6
d_call: TRBD1
cdr3_length: 16
v_call: TRBV7-9
clone_size: -

cdr3_nt: TGTGCCAGCAGCCCTGGACTAGCGGGAGGGATGGGTGAGCAGTTCTTC
cdr3_aa: CASSPGLAGGMGEQFF
j_call: TRBJ2-1
d_call: TRBD2
cdr3_length: 16
v_call: TRBV11-3
clone_size: -

cdr3_nt: TGTGCCAGCAGTGGGAGCGGGGGGCGCTCTGGGGCCAACGTCCTGACTTTC
cdr3_aa: CASSGSGGRSGANVLTF
j_call: TRBJ2-6
d_call: TRBD2
cdr3_length: 17
v_call: TRBV27
clone_size: -

cdr3_nt: TGCGCCAGCCGCGGGGGAGGGGGGCCTGCTAACTATGGCTACACCTTC
cdr3_aa: CASRGGGGPANYGYTF
j_call: TRBJ1-2
d_call: -
cdr3_length: 16
v_call: TRBV4-1
clone_size: -